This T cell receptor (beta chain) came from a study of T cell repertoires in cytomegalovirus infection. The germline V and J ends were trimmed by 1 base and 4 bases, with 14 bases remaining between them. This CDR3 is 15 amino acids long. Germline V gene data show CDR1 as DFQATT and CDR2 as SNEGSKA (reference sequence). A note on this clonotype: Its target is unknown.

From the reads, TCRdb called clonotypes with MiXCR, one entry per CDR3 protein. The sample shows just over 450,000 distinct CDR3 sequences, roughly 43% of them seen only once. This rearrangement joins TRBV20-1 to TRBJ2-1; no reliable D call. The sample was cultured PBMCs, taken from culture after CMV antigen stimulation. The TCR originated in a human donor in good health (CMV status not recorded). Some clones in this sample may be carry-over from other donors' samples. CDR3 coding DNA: TGCAGTGCTAGAGCGAGACCCGTGACGTACAATGAGCAGTTCTTC. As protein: CSARARPVTYNEQFF.